Below, 18 T cell receptor beta chains from the same sample are listed, as sequenced in a study of graft-versus-host responses after intestinal transplantation. No antigens are known for them. Method: immunoSEQ multiplex PCR; TCRdb's copy keeps in-frame clones and lacks some. This table holds around 67,000 clones, almost 90% found once. Sequenced here: unstimulated CD8+ T cells sorted from spleen or lymph node cells, sampled before transplant. These receptors were obtained from a human donor who was the organ donor for an intestinal transplant.

The rearrangement uses TRBV7-8 and TRBJ1-2; D perhaps matches TRBD1 (5 bases). Germline values: CDR1 SGHVS, CDR2 FQNEAQ. The CDR3 length is 12 residues. Deletions cut 4 bases from V and 6 bases from J, with 9 bases between. The CDR3 is CASSWWGDGYTF. The CDR3 DNA is TGTGCCAGCAGCTGGTGGGGGGATGGCTACACCTTC. Filled out from reference TRBV7-8 and TRBJ1-2, the complete variable domain reads GAGVSQSPRYKVAKRGQDVALRCDPISGHVSLFWYQQALGQGPEFLTYFQNEAQLDKSGLPSDRFFAERPEGSVSTLKIQRTQQEDSAVYLCASSWWGDGYTFGSGTRLTVV.

The rearrangement links TRBV7-6 to TRBJ2-1, with a weak D call TRBD1 (6 bases). With 3 bases removed from V and 0 bases from J, the gap between germline ends came to 12 bases. CDR3 size: 16 residues. In germline, CDR1 is SGHVS, CDR2 FNYEAQ. The CDR3 DNA reads TGTGCCAGCAGCTTTGGGGGACACGTCTCCTACAATGAGCAGTTCTTC. Encoded protein: CASSFGGHVSYNEQFF.

The V call is TRBV4-3, the J call TRBJ2-3; 11 nucleotides line up with TRBD2. The CDR3 consists of 16 residues. J lost 2 bases, V lost 5 bases, and 6 bases had no gene match. Germline V lookup: CDR1 LGHNA, CDR2 YSLEER. In DNA form, the CDR3 reads TGCGCCAGCAGCGAAGGGACTAGCGGACCCACAGATACGCAGTATTTT. Translated: CASSEGTSGPTDTQYF.

This sequence joins TRBV19 and TRBJ1-5; 8 nucleotides match TRBD1. CDR1 is LNHDA, CDR2 SQIVND, per germline (reference sequence). This CDR3 is built from 15 residues. With 7 bases clipped from V and 10 bases from J, the junction kept 15 bases outside the gene matches. The CDR3 coding sequence is TGTGCCAGTACTACGGGGACAGGATGGGATCTTCCCCAGCATTTT. It codes for CASTTGTGWDLPQHF.

The chain joins TRBV19 to TRBJ1-6; D gene unclear. Germline V gene data show CDR1 as LNHDA and CDR2 as SQIVND (reference sequence). V lost 3 bases, J lost 3 bases, and 15 bases lay in between. The CDR3 loop spans 17 amino acids. The CDR3 is CASSMWQRYRYNSPLHF. The CDR3 bases are TGTGCCAGTAGTATGTGGCAGCGGTACCGCTATAATTCACCCCTCCACTTT.

This chain links TRBV2 with TRBJ1-3; D is unclear. Germline-derived CDR1 and CDR2 are SNHLY and FYNNEI. V was pared by 8 bases and J by 2 bases, with 10 bases between. This CDR3 is 13 amino acids long. The CDR3 protein is CASYNYPGNTIYF. The CDR3 bases are TGTGCCAGCTATAACTACCCTGGAAACACCATATATTTT.

The V gene is TRBV7-8, the J gene TRBJ1-5; D unclear. With 2 bases removed from V and 4 bases from J, the gap between germline ends came to 9 bases. The CDR3 consists of 14 residues. CDR1 is SGHVS, CDR2 FQNEAQ, per germline. The CDR3 is CASSLYGSNQPQHF. CDR3 nucleotide sequence: TGTGCCAGCAGCTTATATGGTAGTAATCAGCCCCAGCATTTT.

The chain employs TRBV6-5 and TRBJ2-2; 7 nucleotides line up with TRBD2. There are 16 residues in the CDR3. Germline CDR1 MNHEY, CDR2 SVGAGI. Trimming removed 2 bases from V and 1 base from J; junction bases left unmatched: 4. The CDR3 DNA reads TGTGCCAGCAGTTACGGGGGGGGTGAGAACACCGGGGAGCTGTTTTTT. It codes for CASSYGGGENTGELFF.

This sequence joins TRBV28 and TRBJ1-4; 7 bases line up with TRBD1. Germline assignment: CDR1 MDHEN and CDR2 SYDVKM. With 6 bases clipped from V and 11 bases from J, the junction kept 15 bases outside the gene matches. The CDR3 extends over 15 amino acids. CDR3 region: CASSLLRGLSGKLFF. In nucleotides, the CDR3 is TGTGCCAGCAGCTTACTTAGGGGGCTGAGTGGGAAACTGTTTTTT.

J is TRBJ2-1 and V is TRBV28, with TRBD2 matching over 10 bases. Germline V gene lookup returns CDR1 MDHEN and CDR2 SYDVKM. The CDR3 runs to 14 residues. Trimming cost V 7 bases and J 6 bases; bases outside gene matches: 6. CDR3: CASTPSGGANEQFF. Here the CDR3 DNA reads TGTGCCAGCACTCCCAGCGGGGGGGCCAATGAGCAGTTCTTC. Complete variable domain (other parts from reference TRBV28 and TRBJ2-1): DVKVTQSSRYLVKRTGEKVFLECVQDMDHENMFWYRQDPGLGLRLIYFSYDVKMKEKGDIPEGYSVSREKKERFSLILESASTNQTSMYLCASTPSGGANEQFFGPGTRLTVL.

This clone has only a few counts. This chain links TRBV7-3 with TRBJ2-1; 8 nucleotides agree with TRBD2. This CDR3 region has 16 residues. V shed 1 base and J 2 bases; nucleotides not matched to a gene: 4. Germline V lookup: CDR1 SGHTA, CDR2 FQGTGA. The CDR3 loop reads CASSLIVAGTYNEQFF. Here the CDR3 DNA reads TGTGCCAGCAGCTTAATAGTAGCGGGGACCTACAATGAGCAGTTCTTC.

V and J are TRBV5-1 and TRBJ1-5, with D possibly being TRBD1 (6 bases). Germline CDR1 SGHRS, CDR2 YFSETQ. The CDR3 runs to 14 residues. V lost 5 bases, J lost 4 bases, and 13 bases lay in between. Here the CDR3 DNA reads TGCGCCAGCAGTCTGGGACAACCTAATCAGCCCCAGCATTTT. Protein: CASSLGQPNQPQHF.

The CDR3 loop reads CASSPWQQGPNQPQHF. CDR3 in DNA: TGTGCCAGCAGTCCATGGCAACAGGGTCCGAATCAGCCCCAGCATTTT. The chain has TRBV28 and TRBJ1-5; perhaps TRBD1 as D (6 bases). CDR1 and CDR2 from the germline V gene are MDHEN and SYDVKM. The CDR3 is made up of 16 amino acids. The V end lost 5 bases, the J end lost 4 bases, and 18 bases lay between the germline ends. Full variable domain (outside the CDR3, taken from reference TRBV28 and TRBJ1-5): DVKVTQSSRYLVKRTGEKVFLECVQDMDHENMFWYRQDPGLGLRLIYFSYDVKMKEKGDIPEGYSVSREKKERFSLILESASTNQTSMYLCASSPWQQGPNQPQHFGDGTRLSIL.

This clone was counted once. The V gene is TRBV5-6, the J gene TRBJ2-3, with D unresolved. This CDR3 region has 14 residues. V was trimmed by 4 bases and J by 9 bases, leaving 18 bases between them. Per germline, CDR1 SGHDT and CDR2 YYEEEE. The CDR3 protein is CASSPQDWNPTQYF. In DNA form, the CDR3 reads TGTGCCAGCAGCCCCCAGGATTGGAACCCCACGCAGTATTTT. The whole variable domain, remainder taken from reference TRBV5-6 and TRBJ2-3, is DAGVTQSPTHLIKTRGQQVTLRCSPKSGHDTVSWYQQALGQGPQFIFQYYEEEERQRGNFPDRFSGHQFPNYSSELNVNALLLGDSALYLCASSPQDWNPTQYFGPGTRLTVL.

The chain uses TRBV6-5 and TRBJ2-5; TRBD2 aligns across 11 bases. CDR1 and CDR2 from the germline V gene are MNHEY and SVGAGI. V lost 5 bases and J lost 5; bases outside the gene matches: 7. The CDR3 is made up of 15 amino acids. CDR3 sequence (DNA): TGTGCCAGCAGTCCTAGCGGGGGGAAAATGGAGACCCAGTACTTC. Residues: CASSPSGGKMETQYF.

This chain joins TRBV28 and TRBJ2-4; perhaps TRBD1 as D (6 bases). V dropped 4 bases and J dropped 0 bases, with 22 bases sitting between them. Per germline, CDR1 MDHEN and CDR2 SYDVKM. This CDR3 is built from 19 residues. CDR3 protein: CASSSQGLSLSLAKNIQYF. The DNA for the CDR3 is TGTGCCAGCAGTTCCCAGGGGTTGTCCCTTTCGTTAGCCAAAAACATTCAGTACTTC. Variable domain in full (rest from reference TRBV28 and TRBJ2-4): DVKVTQSSRYLVKRTGEKVFLECVQDMDHENMFWYRQDPGLGLRLIYFSYDVKMKEKGDIPEGYSVSREKKERFSLILESASTNQTSMYLCASSSQGLSLSLAKNIQYFGAGTRLSVL.

This chain joins TRBV5-5 and TRBJ1-4, with a tentative D call TRBD1 (5 bases). With 2 bases removed from V and 6 bases from J, the gap between germline ends came to 8 bases. The CDR3 consists of 13 residues. Germline CDR1 and CDR2: SGHKS and YYEKEE (reference sequence). CDR3 sequence: CASSFPGDEKLFF. The DNA for the CDR3 is TGTGCCAGCAGCTTTCCGGGGGATGAAAAACTGTTTTTT.

The chain combines TRBV7-9 with TRBJ1-2; D not certain. CDR3 length: 12 amino acids. Trimming took 5 bases from V and 5 from J, leaving 9 bases between them. Germline V gene data show CDR1 as SEHNR and CDR2 as FQNEAQ (reference sequence). The CDR3 region is CASSLDRYGYTF. The CDR3 coding sequence is TGTGCCAGCAGCCTAGACCGGTATGGCTACACCTTC. Full variable domain (outside the CDR3, taken from reference TRBV7-9 and TRBJ1-2): DTGVSQNPRHKITKRGQNVTFRCDPISEHNRLYWYRQTLGQGPEFLTYFQNEAQLEKSRLLSDRFSAERPKGSFSTLEIQRTEQGDSAMYLCASSLDRYGYTFGSGTRLTVV.